The 22 T cell receptor beta chains below were found in one sample sequenced in a study of blood T cell repertoires in COVID-19. The repertoire was sequenced with immunoSEQ multiplex PCR; TCRdb's copy has only in-frame clones and lacks some. This sample yields some 100,000 clones, of which approximately 90% are seen a single time; more than 0.85% belongs to the top ten. The sample was peripheral blood. These receptors originate from a man in his sixties with acute or convalescent COVID-19.

CDR3 coding DNA: TGTGCCAGCAGCCCTAGCGGGAGATCAGAGACCCAGTACTTC. Encoded protein: CASSPSGRSETQYF. The V gene is TRBV25-1, the J gene TRBJ2-5; the match to TRBD2 covers 10 bases. Trimming removed 6 bases from V and 4 bases from J; junction bases left unmatched: 5. The CDR3 has 14 amino acids. The germline CDR1 and CDR2 sequences are MGHDK and SYGVNS.

V gene TRBV7-8 combines with J gene TRBJ1-6; the D is unclear. The V end lost 1 base, the J end lost 7 bases, and 11 bases lay between the germline ends. CDR3 size: 15 residues. Germline CDR1 and CDR2: SGHVS and FQNEAQ. The DNA of the CDR3 is TGTGCCAGCAGCTTAGATGGAGGGAGGAATTCACCCCTCCACTTT. Protein: CASSLDGGRNSPLHF.

This clone has more than one count but fewer than ten. The V gene is TRBV7-8, the J gene TRBJ1-5, with 9 bases aligning to TRBD1. The CDR3 spans 15 residues. Germline assignment: CDR1 SGHVS and CDR2 FQNEAQ. V trimming: 5 bases; J trimming: 8 bases; junction bases outside the gene matches: 10. The CDR3 loop is CASSPLTGTGKPQHF. In DNA form, the CDR3 reads TGTGCCAGCAGCCCGCTGACCGGGACAGGGAAGCCCCAGCATTTT.

This clone occurred a few times. The chain joins TRBV3-1 (or the pseudogene TRBV3-2) to TRBJ1-2, with D perhaps matching TRBD1 (6 bases). V was trimmed by 2 bases and J by 0 bases, leaving 10 bases between them. The CDR3 loop spans 15 amino acids. Germline V lookup: CDR1 LGHDT, CDR2 YNNKEL (reference sequence). In DNA form, the CDR3 reads TGTGCCAGCAGCCAAAGACAGGCTGCTAACTATGGCTACACCTTC. This codes for CASSQRQAANYGYTF.

CDR3 sequence (DNA): TGTGCCAGCAGCTACGGACTAGCGGGAATCGATGAGCAGTTCTTC. This gives the protein CASSYGLAGIDEQFF. The chain links TRBV2 to TRBJ2-1; 12 bases match TRBD2. The CDR3 spans 15 residues. V lost 6 bases and J lost 8; bases outside the gene matches: 8. Germline assignment: CDR1 SNHLY and CDR2 FYNNEI.

The genes are TRBV11-2 and TRBJ2-7, with a weak D call TRBD2 (5 bases). The CDR3 totals 16 residues. Trimming took 2 bases from V and 1 from J, leaving 15 bases between them. Per germline, CDR1 SGHAT and CDR2 FQNNGV. The CDR3: CASSLNNGMLSYEQYF. The CDR3 region has the DNA TGTGCCAGCAGCTTAAATAACGGGATGTTGTCCTACGAGCAGTACTTC.

This clone appeared a single time. The rearrangement uses TRBV7-6 and TRBJ1-3, with TRBD1 as a possible D gene (5 bases). Trimming took off 3 bases at V and 0 bases at J, with 9 bases between the two ends. CDR3 length equals 15 residues. Germline CDR1 reads SGHVS; CDR2 reads FNYEAQ. The CDR3 sequence is CASSFGALSGNTIYF. The CDR3 DNA sequence: TGTGCCAGCAGCTTTGGGGCACTCTCTGGAAACACCATATATTTT. The full variable domain, in which reference TRBV7-6 and TRBJ1-3 provide the parts outside the CDR3, is GAGVSQSPRYKVTKRGQDVALRCDPISGHVSLYWYRQALGQGPEFLTYFNYEAQQDKSGLPNDRFSAERPEGSISTLTIQRTEQRDSAMYRCASSFGALSGNTIYFGEGSWLTVV.

The chain employs TRBV5-4 and TRBJ1-1; D uncertain. V was pared by 0 bases and J by 0 bases, with 9 bases between. Germline CDR1 reads SGHNT; CDR2 reads YYREEE (reference sequence). The CDR3 covers 15 residues. In DNA, the CDR3 is TGTGCCAGCAGCTTGGAAACACGTATGAACACTGAAGCTTTCTTT. It yields the protein CASSLETRMNTEAFF.

The chain combines TRBV6-6 with TRBJ2-7, with 7 bases that match TRBD1. Germline V lookup: CDR1 MNHNY, CDR2 SVGAGI (reference sequence). V trimming: 5 bases; J trimming: 3 bases; junction bases outside the gene matches: 4. The CDR3 has 13 amino acids. In nucleotides, the CDR3 is TGTGCCAGCAGTCGGGACAGCCTCTACGAGCAGTACGTC. Protein sequence: CASSRDSLYEQYV.

The chain employs TRBV30 and TRBJ2-1; 7 nucleotides line up with TRBD2. The germline V gene has CDR1 GTSNPN and CDR2 SVGIG (reference sequence). After removal of 3 bases from V and 6 bases from J, the junction contained 11 bases not matched to a gene. The CDR3 runs 15 residues. The CDR3 nucleotides are TGTGCCTGGAGCGTAGATCGGGGGGATCTCAATGAGCAGTTCTTC. Protein sequence: CAWSVDRGDLNEQFF.

This clone was seen only once. The CDR3 nucleotides are TGTGCCAGTAGTATAGATCTGAGGACTAGTAGTAATGAGCAGTTCTTC. Amino acid sequence: CASSIDLRTSSNEQFF. This chain joins TRBV19 and TRBJ2-1; TRBD2 agrees at 7 bases. The CDR3 runs to 16 residues. Per germline, CDR1 LNHDA and CDR2 SQIVND (reference sequence). After removal of 0 bases from V and 7 bases from J, the junction contained 9 bases not matched to a gene.

This clone was detected once. The chain couples TRBV14 to TRBJ1-1; unclear D gene. Germline V lookup: CDR1 SGHDN, CDR2 FVKESK. With 0 bases removed from V and 5 bases from J, the gap between germline ends came to 19 bases. CDR3 length equals 17 residues. The CDR3 coding sequence is TGTGCCAGCAGCCAAGACACCCCGAGGGCTGGGGTAACTGAAGCTTTCTTT. This translates into CASSQDTPRAGVTEAFF.

The chain couples TRBV5-1 to TRBJ2-2; 7 nucleotides line up with TRBD2. The CDR3 is 14 residues long. The trim removed 7 bases at V and 5 bases at J, leaving 8 bases unmatched. Germline-derived CDR1 and CDR2 are SGHRS and YFSETQ. The CDR3 sequence: CASDLRGGTGELFF. The CDR3 DNA reads TGCGCCAGCGACTTGAGGGGAGGGACCGGGGAGCTGTTTTTT.

V gene TRBV7-2 combines with J gene TRBJ1-2, with D unresolved. The V end was cut by 0 bases, the J end by 7 bases, with 15 bases between. The CDR3 has 15 residues. Per germline, CDR1 SGHTA and CDR2 FQGNSA. The DNA for the CDR3 is TGTGCCAGCAGCTTAGCCGGCGGCAGCGAGGGTGGCTACACCTTC. It codes for CASSLAGGSEGGYTF.

This chain connects TRBV6-5 to TRBJ2-1; D not resolved. The CDR3 runs 14 residues. V dropped 0 bases and J dropped 6 bases, with 9 bases sitting between them. CDR1 is MNHEY, CDR2 SVGAGI, per germline. The DNA of the CDR3 is TGTGCCAGCAGTTACTCGAGAGGTGGCAATGAGCAGTTCTTC. This sequence encodes CASSYSRGGNEQFF.

V gene TRBV19 combines with J gene TRBJ2-3; 7 bases fit TRBD1. Germline lookup yields CDR1 LNHDA and CDR2 SQIVND (reference sequence). V dropped 5 bases and J dropped 0; count of bases not matched to a gene: 5. There are 15 residues in the CDR3. The DNA for the CDR3 is TGTGCCAGTAGTTCCGACAGGGTCAGCACAGATACGCAGTATTTT. It specifies CASSSDRVSTDTQYF. Using reference TRBV19 and TRBJ2-3 for the parts outside the CDR3, the full variable domain is DGGITQSPKYLFRKEGQNVTLSCEQNLNHDAMYWYRQDPGQGLRLIYYSQIVNDFQKGDIAEGYSVSREKKESFPLTVTSAQKNPTAFYLCASSSDRVSTDTQYFGPGTRLTVL.

The chain joins TRBV6-5 to TRBJ2-2; maybe TRBD2 (5 bases). The CDR3 has 14 residues. Trimming removed 8 bases at V and 0 bases at J, with 10 bases between. Per germline, CDR1 MNHEY and CDR2 SVGAGI. CDR3 in amino acids: CASRRLPNTGELFF. In DNA, the CDR3 is TGTGCCAGCCGGAGGCTACCGAACACCGGGGAGCTGTTTTTT.

The gene calls are TRBV28 and TRBJ1-1; perhaps TRBD1 as D (5 bases). Looked up from germline, CDR1 is MDHEN and CDR2 is SYDVKM. The CDR3 totals 14 residues. Trimming pared 6 bases from V and 1 base from J, leaving 12 bases between. The CDR3 coding sequence is TGTGCCAGCAGCAATGTAGGGGAGAACACTGAAGCTTTCTTT. It encodes CASSNVGENTEAFF.

DNA for the CDR3: TGTGCCAGCAGTTTAGACAGCTATAGCAATCAGCCCCAGCATTTT. Translating gives CASSLDSYSNQPQHF. The chain combines TRBV27 with TRBJ1-5, with D tentatively TRBD1 (5 bases). Germline lookup yields CDR1 MNHEY and CDR2 SMNVEV (reference sequence). This CDR3 has 15 residues. V was trimmed by 2 bases and J by 0 bases, leaving 8 bases between them.

The chain joins TRBV7-9 to TRBJ1-4, with TRBD1 matching 8 bases. The CDR3 has 14 amino acids. CDR1 is SEHNR, CDR2 FQNEAQ, per germline (reference sequence). The trim removed 3 bases at V and 8 bases at J, leaving 5 bases unmatched. CDR3 coding DNA: TGTGCCAGCAGCTTGGGACAGGCGTCGGAAAAACTGTTTTTT. It yields the protein CASSLGQASEKLFF.

This chain uses TRBV28 with TRBJ1-2, with TRBD1 identical over 7 bases. J gave up 7 bases and V 3 bases, and 14 bases lay outside the gene matches. The CDR3 totals 16 residues. Germline CDR1 and CDR2: MDHEN and SYDVKM. CDR3 region: CASSFIVGGNLLGYTF. The CDR3 coding sequence is TGTGCCAGCAGTTTTATAGTAGGGGGCAATCTTCTTGGCTACACCTTC.

The sample holds a few counts of this clone. The V call is TRBV28, the J call TRBJ1-4; a weak D match, TRBD1 (5 bases). Germline CDR1 and CDR2: MDHEN and SYDVKM. The CDR3 is made up of 16 amino acids. V lost 3 bases and J 4 bases, leaving 15 bases between the germline ends. Here the CDR3 DNA reads TGTGCCAGCAGTTTGTCTCTCGCCGGGGGTAATGAAAAACTGTTTTTT. Encoded protein: CASSLSLAGGNEKLFF.